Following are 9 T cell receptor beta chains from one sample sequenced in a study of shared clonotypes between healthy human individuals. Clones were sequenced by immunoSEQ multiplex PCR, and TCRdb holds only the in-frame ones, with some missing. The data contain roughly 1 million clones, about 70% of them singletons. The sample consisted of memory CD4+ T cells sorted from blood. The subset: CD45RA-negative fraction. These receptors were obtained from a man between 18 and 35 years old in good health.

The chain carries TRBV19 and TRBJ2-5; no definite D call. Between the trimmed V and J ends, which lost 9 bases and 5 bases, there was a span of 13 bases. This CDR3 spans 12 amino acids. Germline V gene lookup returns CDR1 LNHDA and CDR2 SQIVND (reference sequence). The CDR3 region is CASAATRETQYF. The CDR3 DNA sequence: TGTGCCAGCGCCGCGACCCGGGAGACCCAGTACTTC.

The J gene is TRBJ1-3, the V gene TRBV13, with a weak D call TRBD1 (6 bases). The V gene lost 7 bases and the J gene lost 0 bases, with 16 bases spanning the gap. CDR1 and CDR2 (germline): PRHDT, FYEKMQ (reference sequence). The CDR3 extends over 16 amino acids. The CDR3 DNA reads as TGTGCCAGCACCATCGGGGGCAGGAGCTCTGGAAACACCATATATTTT. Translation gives CASTIGGRSSGNTIYF. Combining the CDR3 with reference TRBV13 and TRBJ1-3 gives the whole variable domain AAGVIQSPRHLIKEKRETATLKCYPIPRHDTVYWYQQGPGQDPQFLISFYEKMQSDKGSIPDRFSAQQFSDYHSELNMSSLELGDSALYFCASTIGGRSSGNTIYFGEGSWLTVV.

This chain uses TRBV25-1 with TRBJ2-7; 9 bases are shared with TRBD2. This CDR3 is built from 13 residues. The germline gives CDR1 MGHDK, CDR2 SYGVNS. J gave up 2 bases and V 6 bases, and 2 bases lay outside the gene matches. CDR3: CASRIAGAYEQYF. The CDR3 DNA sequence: TGTGCCAGCAGGATAGCGGGAGCCTACGAGCAGTACTTC.

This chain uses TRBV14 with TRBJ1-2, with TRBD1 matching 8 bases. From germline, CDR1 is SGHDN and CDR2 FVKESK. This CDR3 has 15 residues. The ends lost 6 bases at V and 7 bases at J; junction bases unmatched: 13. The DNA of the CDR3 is TGTGCCAGCAGTCAGGCCCTGGGACAGGCGGGTGGCTACACCTTC. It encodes CASSQALGQAGGYTF.

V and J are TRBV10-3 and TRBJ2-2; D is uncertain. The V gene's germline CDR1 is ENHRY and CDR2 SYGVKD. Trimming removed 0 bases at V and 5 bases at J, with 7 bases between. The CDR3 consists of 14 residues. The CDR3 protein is CAISESSETGELFF. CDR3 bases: TGTGCCATCAGTGAGTCATCGGAGACCGGGGAGCTGTTTTTT.

The CDR3 DNA follows: TGTGCCAGCAGTTTTCTAGCGGGGGATGGACAGTTCTTC. Its protein product is CASSFLAGDGQFF. The rearrangement joins TRBV6-5 to TRBJ2-1; 10 bases agree with TRBD2. The CDR3 has 13 residues. Germline assignment: CDR1 MNHEY and CDR2 SVGAGI. V gave up 4 bases and J gave up 13 bases; unmatched junction bases: 7.

The CDR3 sequence is CATSRGYSNSGNTIYF. CDR3 coding DNA: TGTGCCACCAGCAGAGGTTATTCTAACTCTGGAAACACCATATATTTT. The chain joins TRBV15 to TRBJ1-3; D gene uncertain. V lost 1 base and J lost 0, with 10 bases in between. The CDR3 runs 16 residues. The V gene's germline CDR1 is LNHNV and CDR2 YYDKDF (reference sequence).

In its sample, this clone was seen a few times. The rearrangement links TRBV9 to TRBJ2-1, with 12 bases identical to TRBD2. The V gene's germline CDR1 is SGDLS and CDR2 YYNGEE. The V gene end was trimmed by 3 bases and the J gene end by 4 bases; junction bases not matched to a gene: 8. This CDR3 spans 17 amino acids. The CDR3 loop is CASSAGLAGTIYNEQFF. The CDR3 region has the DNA TGTGCCAGCAGCGCTGGACTAGCGGGGACCATTTACAATGAGCAGTTCTTC. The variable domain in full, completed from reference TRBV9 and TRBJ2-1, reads DSGVTQTPKHLITATGQRVTLRCSPRSGDLSVYWYQQSLDQGLQFLIQYYNGEERAKGNILERFSAQQFPDLHSELNLSSLELGDSALYFCASSAGLAGTIYNEQFFGPGTRLTVL.

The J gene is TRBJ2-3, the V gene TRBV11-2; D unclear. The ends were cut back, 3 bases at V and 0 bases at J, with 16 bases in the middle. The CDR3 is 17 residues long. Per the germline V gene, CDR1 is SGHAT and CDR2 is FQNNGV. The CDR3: CASSFPPWVTSTDTQYF. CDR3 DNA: TGTGCCAGCAGCTTTCCGCCGTGGGTGACTAGCACAGATACGCAGTATTTT.